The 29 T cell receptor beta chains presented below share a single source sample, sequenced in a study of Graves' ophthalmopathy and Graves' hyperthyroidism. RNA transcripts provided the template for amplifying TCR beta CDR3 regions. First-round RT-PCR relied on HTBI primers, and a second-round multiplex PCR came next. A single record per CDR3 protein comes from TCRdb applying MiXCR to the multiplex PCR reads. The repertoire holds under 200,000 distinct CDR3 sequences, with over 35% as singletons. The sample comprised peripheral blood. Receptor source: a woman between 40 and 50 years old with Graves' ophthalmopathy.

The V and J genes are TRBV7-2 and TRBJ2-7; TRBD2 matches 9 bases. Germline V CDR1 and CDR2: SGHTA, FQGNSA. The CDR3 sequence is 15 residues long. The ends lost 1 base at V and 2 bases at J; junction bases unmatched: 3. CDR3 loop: CASSLVASGAYEQYF. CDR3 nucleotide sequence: TGTGCCAGCAGCTTAGTGGCTAGCGGGGCCTACGAGCAGTACTTC.

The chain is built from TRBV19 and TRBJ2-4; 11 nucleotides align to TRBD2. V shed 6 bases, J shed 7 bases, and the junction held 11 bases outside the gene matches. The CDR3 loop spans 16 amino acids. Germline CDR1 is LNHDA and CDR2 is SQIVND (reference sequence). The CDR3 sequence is CASSNVASGRTNIQYF. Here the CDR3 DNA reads TGTGCCAGTAGCAACGTAGCTAGCGGGAGGACGAACATTCAGTACTTC.

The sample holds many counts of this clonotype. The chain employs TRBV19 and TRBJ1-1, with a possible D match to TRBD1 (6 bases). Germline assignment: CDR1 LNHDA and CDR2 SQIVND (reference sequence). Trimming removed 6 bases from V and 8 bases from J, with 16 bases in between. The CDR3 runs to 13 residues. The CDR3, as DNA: TGTGCCAGTAGGGGGGCGGGGACATCCGAAGCTTTCTTT. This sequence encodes CASRGAGTSEAFF. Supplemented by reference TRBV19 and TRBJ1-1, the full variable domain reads DGGITQSPKYLFRKEGQNVTLSCEQNLNHDAMYWYRQDPGQGLRLIYYSQIVNDFQKGDIAEGYSVSREKKESFPLTVTSAQKNPTAFYLCASRGAGTSEAFFGQGTRLTVV.

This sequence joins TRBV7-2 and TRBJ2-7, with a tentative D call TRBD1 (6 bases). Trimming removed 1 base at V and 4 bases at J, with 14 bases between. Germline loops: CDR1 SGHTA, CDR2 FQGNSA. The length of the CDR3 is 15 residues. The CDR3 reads CASSLGGGVAYEQYF. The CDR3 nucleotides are TGTGCCAGCAGCTTAGGAGGGGGAGTAGCGTACGAGCAGTACTTC.

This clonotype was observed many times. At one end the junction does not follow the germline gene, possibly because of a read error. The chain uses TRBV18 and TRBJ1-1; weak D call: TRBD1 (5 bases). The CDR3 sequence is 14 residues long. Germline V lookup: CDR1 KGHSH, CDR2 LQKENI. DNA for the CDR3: TGTGCCAGCTCACCGATCGTGATGGACACTGAGGCTTCCTTT. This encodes CASSPIVMDTEASF.

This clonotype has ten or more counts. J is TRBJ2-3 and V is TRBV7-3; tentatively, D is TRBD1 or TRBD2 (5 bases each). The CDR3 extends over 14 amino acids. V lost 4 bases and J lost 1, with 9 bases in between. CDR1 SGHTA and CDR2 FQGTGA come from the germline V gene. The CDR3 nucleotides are TGTGCCAGCAGCTCCGGGACGGGCACAGATACGCAGTATTTT. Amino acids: CASSSGTGTDTQYF.

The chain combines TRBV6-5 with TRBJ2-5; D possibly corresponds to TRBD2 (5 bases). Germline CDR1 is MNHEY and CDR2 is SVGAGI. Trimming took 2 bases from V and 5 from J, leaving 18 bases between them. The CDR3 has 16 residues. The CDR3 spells CASSYQDSSQPETQYF. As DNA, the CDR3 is TGTGCCAGCAGTTACCAGGACTCCTCCCAACCTGAGACCCAGTACTTC.

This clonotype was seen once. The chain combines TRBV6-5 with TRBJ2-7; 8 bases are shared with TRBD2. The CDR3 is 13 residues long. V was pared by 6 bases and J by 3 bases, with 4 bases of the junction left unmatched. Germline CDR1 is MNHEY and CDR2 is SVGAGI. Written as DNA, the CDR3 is TGTGCCAGCAGATATGCGGGAGGCTACGAGCAGTACTTC. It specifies CASRYAGGYEQYF.

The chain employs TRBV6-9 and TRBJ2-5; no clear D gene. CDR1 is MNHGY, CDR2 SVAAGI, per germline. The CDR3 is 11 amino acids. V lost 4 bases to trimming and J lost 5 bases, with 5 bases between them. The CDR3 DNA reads TGTGCCAGCAGTTCTTGGGAGACCCAGTACTTC. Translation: CASSSWETQYF.

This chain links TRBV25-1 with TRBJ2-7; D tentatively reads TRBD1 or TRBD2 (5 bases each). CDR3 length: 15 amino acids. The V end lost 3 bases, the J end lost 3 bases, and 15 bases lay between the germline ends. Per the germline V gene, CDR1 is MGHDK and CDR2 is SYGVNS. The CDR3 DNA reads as TGTGCCAGCAGTGAGTACCGGGGCCCTGACTACGAGCAGTACTTC. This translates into CASSEYRGPDYEQYF.

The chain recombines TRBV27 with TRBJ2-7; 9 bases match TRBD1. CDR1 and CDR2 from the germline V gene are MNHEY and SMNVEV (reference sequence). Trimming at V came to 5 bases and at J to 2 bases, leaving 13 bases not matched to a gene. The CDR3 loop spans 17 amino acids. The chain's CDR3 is CASSPRTGVGGAYEQYF. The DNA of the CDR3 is TGTGCCAGCAGTCCCCGGACAGGGGTTGGGGGAGCCTACGAGCAGTACTTC.

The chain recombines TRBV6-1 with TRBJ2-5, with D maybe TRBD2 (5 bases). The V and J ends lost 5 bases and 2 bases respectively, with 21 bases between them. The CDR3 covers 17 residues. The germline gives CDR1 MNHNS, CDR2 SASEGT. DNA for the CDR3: TGTGCCAGCAGTCCAACCAGCCCGGGGTTAGAGCAAGAGACCCAGTACTTC. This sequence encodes CASSPTSPGLEQETQYF.

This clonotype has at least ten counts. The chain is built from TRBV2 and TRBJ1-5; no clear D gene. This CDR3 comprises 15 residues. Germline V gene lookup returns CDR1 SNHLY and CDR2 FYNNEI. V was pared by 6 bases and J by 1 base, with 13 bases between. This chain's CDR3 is CASREQTTSNQPQHF. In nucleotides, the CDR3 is TGTGCCAGCAGGGAACAGACTACGAGCAATCAGCCCCAGCATTTT.

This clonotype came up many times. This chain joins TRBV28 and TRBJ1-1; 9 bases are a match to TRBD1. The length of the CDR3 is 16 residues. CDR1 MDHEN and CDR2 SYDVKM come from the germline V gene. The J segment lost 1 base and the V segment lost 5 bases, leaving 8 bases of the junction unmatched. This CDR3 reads CASSMVTGGRNTEAFF. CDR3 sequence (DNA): TGTGCCAGCAGTATGGTGACAGGGGGACGGAACACTGAAGCTTTCTTT.

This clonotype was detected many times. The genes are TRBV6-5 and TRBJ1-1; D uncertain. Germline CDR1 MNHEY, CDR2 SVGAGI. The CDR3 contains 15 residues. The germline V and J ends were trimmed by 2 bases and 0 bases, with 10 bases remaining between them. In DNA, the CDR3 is TGTGCCAGCAGTTACGACGAGACCATGAACACTGAAGCTTTCTTT. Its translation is CASSYDETMNTEAFF.

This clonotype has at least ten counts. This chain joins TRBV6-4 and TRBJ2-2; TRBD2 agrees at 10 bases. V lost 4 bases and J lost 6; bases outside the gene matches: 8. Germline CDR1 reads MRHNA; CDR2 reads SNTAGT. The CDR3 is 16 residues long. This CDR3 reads CASSVLAGDPAGELFF. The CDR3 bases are TGTGCCAGCAGTGTTCTAGCGGGAGACCCCGCCGGGGAGCTGTTTTTT.

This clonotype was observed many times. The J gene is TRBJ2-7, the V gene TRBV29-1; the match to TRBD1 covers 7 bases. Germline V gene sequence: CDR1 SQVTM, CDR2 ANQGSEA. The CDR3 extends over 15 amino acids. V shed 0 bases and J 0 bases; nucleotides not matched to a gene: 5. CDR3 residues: CSVEEGQYSSYEQYF. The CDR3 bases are TGCAGCGTTGAAGAGGGACAGTACAGCTCCTACGAGCAGTACTTC.

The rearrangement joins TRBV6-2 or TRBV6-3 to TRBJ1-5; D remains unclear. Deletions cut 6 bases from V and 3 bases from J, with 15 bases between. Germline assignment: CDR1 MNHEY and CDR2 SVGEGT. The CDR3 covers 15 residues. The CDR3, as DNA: TGTGCCAGCAGATCTGTAAGCACCCCCAATCAGCCCCAGCATTTT. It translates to CASRSVSTPNQPQHF.

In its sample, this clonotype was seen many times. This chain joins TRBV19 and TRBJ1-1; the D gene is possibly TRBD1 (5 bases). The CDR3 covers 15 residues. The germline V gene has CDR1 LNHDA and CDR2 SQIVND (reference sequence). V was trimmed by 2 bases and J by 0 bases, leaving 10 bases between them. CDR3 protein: CASSIWGGLNTEAFF. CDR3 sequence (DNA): TGTGCCAGTAGTATATGGGGCGGACTGAACACTGAAGCTTTCTTT.

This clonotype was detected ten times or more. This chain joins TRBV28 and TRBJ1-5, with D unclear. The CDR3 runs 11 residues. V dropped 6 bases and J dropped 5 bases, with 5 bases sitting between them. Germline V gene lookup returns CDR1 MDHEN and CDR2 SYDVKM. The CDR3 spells CASRTHQPQHF. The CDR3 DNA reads TGTGCCAGCAGAACCCATCAGCCCCAGCATTTT. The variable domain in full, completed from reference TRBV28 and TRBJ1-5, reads DVKVTQSSRYLVKRTGEKVFLECVQDMDHENMFWYRQDPGLGLRLIYFSYDVKMKEKGDIPEGYSVSREKKERFSLILESASTNQTSMYLCASRTHQPQHFGDGTRLSIL.

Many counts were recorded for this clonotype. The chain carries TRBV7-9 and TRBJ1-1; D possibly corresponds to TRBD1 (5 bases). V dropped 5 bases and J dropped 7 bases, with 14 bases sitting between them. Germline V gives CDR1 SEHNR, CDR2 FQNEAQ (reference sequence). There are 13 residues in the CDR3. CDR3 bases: TGTGCCAGCAGCGCAGGTTGGGGGATTGAAGCTTTCTTT. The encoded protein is CASSAGWGIEAFF.

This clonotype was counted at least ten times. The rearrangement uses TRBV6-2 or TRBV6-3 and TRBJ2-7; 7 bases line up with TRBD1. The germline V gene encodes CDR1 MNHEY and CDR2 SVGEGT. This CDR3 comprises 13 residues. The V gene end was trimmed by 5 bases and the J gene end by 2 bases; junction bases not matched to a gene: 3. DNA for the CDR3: TGTGCCAGCAGTCGGGGACAGACCTACGAGCAGTACTTC. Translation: CASSRGQTYEQYF.

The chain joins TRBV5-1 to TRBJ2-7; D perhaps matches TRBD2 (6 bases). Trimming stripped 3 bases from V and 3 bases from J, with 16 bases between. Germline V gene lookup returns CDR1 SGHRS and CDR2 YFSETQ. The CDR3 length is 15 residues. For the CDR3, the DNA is TGCGCCAGCAGCTCGGACGCGGGAAGTGACTACGAGCAGTACTTC. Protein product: CASSSDAGSDYEQYF.

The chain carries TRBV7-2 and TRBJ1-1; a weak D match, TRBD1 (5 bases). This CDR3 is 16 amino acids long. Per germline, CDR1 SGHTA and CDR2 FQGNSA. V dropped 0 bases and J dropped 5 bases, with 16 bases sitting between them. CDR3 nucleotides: TGTGCCAGCAGCTTAGCCCACCCACAAGCAGGGACTGAAGCTTTCTTT. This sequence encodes CASSLAHPQAGTEAFF. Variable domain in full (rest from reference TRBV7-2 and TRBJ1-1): GAGVSQSPSNKVTEKGKDVELRCDPISGHTALYWYRQSLGQGLEFLIYFQGNSAPDKSGLPSDRFSAERTGGSVSTLTIQRTQQEDSAVYLCASSLAHPQAGTEAFFGQGTRLTVV.

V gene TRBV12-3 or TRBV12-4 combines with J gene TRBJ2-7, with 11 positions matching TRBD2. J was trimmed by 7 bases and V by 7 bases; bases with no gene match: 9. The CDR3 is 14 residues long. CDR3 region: CASTVAGGPGEQYF. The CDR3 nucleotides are TGTGCCAGCACAGTAGCGGGAGGGCCCGGGGAGCAGTACTTC.

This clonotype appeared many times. This CDR3 is CASSPQDGRSTQANYGYTF. The CDR3 DNA reads as TGCGCCAGCAGCCCCCAGGACGGAAGGAGCACTCAAGCTAACTATGGCTACACCTTC. The V call is TRBV5-1, the J call TRBJ1-2; D is uncertain. Germline-derived CDR1 and CDR2 are SGHRS and YFSETQ. The CDR3 contains 19 residues. Between the trimmed V and J ends, which lost 4 bases and 0 bases, there was a span of 25 bases.

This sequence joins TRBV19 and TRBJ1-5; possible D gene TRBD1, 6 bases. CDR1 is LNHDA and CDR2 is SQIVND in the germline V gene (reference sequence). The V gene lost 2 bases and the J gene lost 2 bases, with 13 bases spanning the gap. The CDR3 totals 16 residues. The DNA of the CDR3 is TGTGCCAGTAGTATACAGGGGAGTCGAGGCAATCAGCCCCAGCATTTT. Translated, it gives CASSIQGSRGNQPQHF. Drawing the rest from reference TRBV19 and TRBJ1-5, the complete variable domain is DGGITQSPKYLFRKEGQNVTLSCEQNLNHDAMYWYRQDPGQGLRLIYYSQIVNDFQKGDIAEGYSVSREKKESFPLTVTSAQKNPTAFYLCASSIQGSRGNQPQHFGDGTRLSIL.

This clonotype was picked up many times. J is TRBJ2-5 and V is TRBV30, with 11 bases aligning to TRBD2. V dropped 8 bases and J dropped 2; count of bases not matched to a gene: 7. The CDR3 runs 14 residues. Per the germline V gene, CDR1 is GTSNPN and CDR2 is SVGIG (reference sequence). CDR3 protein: CAGTGTSGQETQYF. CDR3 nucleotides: TGTGCCGGGACCGGGACTAGCGGACAAGAGACCCAGTACTTC.

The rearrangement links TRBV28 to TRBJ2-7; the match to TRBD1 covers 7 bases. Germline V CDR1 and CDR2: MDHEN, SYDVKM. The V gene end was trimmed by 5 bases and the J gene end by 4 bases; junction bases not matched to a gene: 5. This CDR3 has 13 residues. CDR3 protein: CASSRTGPYEQYF. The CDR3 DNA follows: TGTGCCAGCAGTAGGACAGGACCTTACGAGCAGTACTTC.